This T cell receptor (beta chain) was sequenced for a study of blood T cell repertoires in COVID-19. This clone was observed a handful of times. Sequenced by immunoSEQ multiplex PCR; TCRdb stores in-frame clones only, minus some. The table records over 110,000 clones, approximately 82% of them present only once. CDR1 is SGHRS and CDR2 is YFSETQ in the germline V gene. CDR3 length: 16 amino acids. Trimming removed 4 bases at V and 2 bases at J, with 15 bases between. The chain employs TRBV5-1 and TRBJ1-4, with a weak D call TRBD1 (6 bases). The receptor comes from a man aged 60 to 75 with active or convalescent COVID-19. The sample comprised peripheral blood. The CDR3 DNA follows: TGCGCCAGCAGCGCCGGACAGTATGTGACTAATGAAAAACTGTTTTTT. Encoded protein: CASSAGQYVTNEKLFF.